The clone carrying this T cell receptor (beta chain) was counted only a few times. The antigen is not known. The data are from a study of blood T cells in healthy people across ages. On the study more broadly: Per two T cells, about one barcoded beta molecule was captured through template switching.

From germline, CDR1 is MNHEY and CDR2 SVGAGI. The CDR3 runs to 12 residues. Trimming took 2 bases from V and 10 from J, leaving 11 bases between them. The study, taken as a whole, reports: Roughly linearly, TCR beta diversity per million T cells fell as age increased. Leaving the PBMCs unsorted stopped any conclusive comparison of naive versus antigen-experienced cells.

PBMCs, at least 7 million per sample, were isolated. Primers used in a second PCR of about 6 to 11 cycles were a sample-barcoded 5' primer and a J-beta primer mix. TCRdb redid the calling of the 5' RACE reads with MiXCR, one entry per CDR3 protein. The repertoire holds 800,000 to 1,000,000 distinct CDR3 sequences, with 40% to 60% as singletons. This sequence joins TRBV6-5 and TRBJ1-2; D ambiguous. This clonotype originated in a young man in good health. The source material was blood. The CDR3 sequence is CASSYGGEVYTF. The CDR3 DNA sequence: TGTGCCAGCAGTTACGGTGGGGAAGTCTACACCTTC.